The 16 T cell receptor beta chains in this list originate from one sample, sequenced in a study of T-cell reconstitution after alpha-beta-depleted transplantation in children (dated by TCRdb to between 2015 and 2016). The library was produced with PCR. Sequencing relied on an Illumina HiSeq 2500. TCR libraries were prepared with molecular barcoding, using unique molecular identifiers to normalize TCRbeta repertoire quantification. Through fastp at Q25 and MiXCR, TCRdb rebuilt clones from the public reads, retaining in-frame beta chains. Identical CDR3 proteins give one entry, which carries the most common genes and DNA. This sample has tens of thousands of distinct CDR3 sequences in its table, and approximately 7.4% of those were observed once. The ten largest clones add up to approximately 2.4% of the sample. This specimen consisted of PBMCs from the stem cell graft donor, obtained from the stem cell graft. These receptor sequences come from a human donor who donated a stem cell graft to a child with acute lymphoblastic leukemia.

In this sample, this clonotype turned up many times. The rearrangement links TRBV12-5 to TRBJ1-1; D remains unclear. Trimming pared 6 bases from V and 12 bases from J, leaving 20 bases between. Germline assignment: CDR1 LGHNT and CDR2 FRNRAP. The CDR3 spans 13 residues. The CDR3 nucleotides are TGTGCTAGTGGCCGCAGCCAAGCCCCAACCCCTTTCTTT. Translation: CASGRSQAPTPFF.

This clonotype was observed at least ten times. The chain employs TRBV10-3 and TRBJ2-3; 8 bases match TRBD2. The CDR3 totals 15 residues. Trimming at V came to 3 bases and at J to 0 bases, leaving 2 bases not matched to a gene. Germline CDR1 is ENHRY and CDR2 is SYGVKD. The DNA of the CDR3 is TGTGCCATCAGTGAAGGCGGGGGGAGCACAGATACGCAGTATTTT. Its protein product is CAISEGGGSTDTQYF.

The chain uses TRBV5-4 and TRBJ2-3; tentative D call: TRBD1 (5 bases). V lost 2 bases, J lost 5 bases, and 15 bases lay in between. CDR1 is SGHNT, CDR2 YYREEE, per germline (reference sequence). This CDR3 region has 15 residues. The CDR3 protein is CASSFLTDGRDTQYF. CDR3 sequence (DNA): TGTGCCAGCAGCTTCTTGACAGATGGAAGAGATACGCAGTATTTT.

This clonotype was recorded at least ten times. V and J are TRBV6-5 and TRBJ1-6, with TRBD1 matching 7 bases. V was clipped by 1 base and J by 8 bases; unmatched bases: 8. Germline CDR1 MNHEY, CDR2 SVGAGI. This CDR3 comprises 16 residues. CDR3 protein: CASSYLPGTEDSPLHF. The CDR3 DNA reads as TGTGCCAGCAGTTACTTACCCGGGACAGAGGATTCACCCCTCCACTTT.

The chain joins TRBV27 to TRBJ2-2; perhaps TRBD1 as D (6 bases). V was cut by 4 bases and J by 4 bases, with 13 bases left in between. CDR3 length: 15 amino acids. Germline V gene lookup returns CDR1 MNHEY and CDR2 SMNVEV (reference sequence). This CDR3 reads CASSSGTTSTGELFF. The DNA of the CDR3 is TGTGCCAGCAGTTCAGGGACAACGAGCACCGGGGAGCTGTTTTTT.

The J gene is TRBJ2-5, the V gene TRBV2, with TRBD2 matching 8 bases. V lost 10 bases, J lost 2 bases, and 24 bases stayed unmatched. The germline V gene has CDR1 SNHLY and CDR2 FYNNEI. This CDR3 is built from 19 residues. CDR3 sequence (DNA): TGTGCCATCTGTTTCCATCCCCTTTCAACTAGCGGCATTCAAGAGACCCAGTACTTC. Translated: CAICFHPLSTSGIQETQYF.

The V and J genes are TRBV20-1 and TRBJ2-7; possible D gene TRBD1, 6 bases. This CDR3 comprises 16 residues. Germline CDR1 is DFQATT and CDR2 is SNEGSKA (reference sequence). Trimming removed 0 bases from V and 4 bases from J, with 19 bases in between. The CDR3 loop is CSARELLGDIPYEQYF. The CDR3 region has the DNA TGCAGTGCTAGAGAATTATTGGGGGACATTCCTTACGAGCAGTACTTC.

This clonotype was seen more than once but under ten times. The chain employs TRBV7-3 and TRBJ2-3; 8 bases are a match to TRBD2. J gave up 2 bases and V 2 bases, and 6 bases lay outside the gene matches. The CDR3 is 16 residues long. Germline V lookup: CDR1 SGHTA, CDR2 FQGTGA. The CDR3 DNA sequence: TGTGCCAGCAGCTTAGGGTCGGGGGGGAACACAGATACGCAGTATTTT. It specifies CASSLGSGGNTDTQYF. The entire variable domain, with the rest obtained from reference TRBV7-3 and TRBJ2-3, is as follows: GAGVSQTPSNKVTEKGKYVELRCDPISGHTALYWYRQSLGQGPEFLIYFQGTGAADDSGLPNDRFFAVRPEGSVSTLKIQRTERGDSAVYLCASSLGSGGNTDTQYFGPGTRLTVL.

The chain is built from TRBV5-1 and TRBJ2-1; 9 bases are shared with TRBD2. This CDR3 spans 15 amino acids. In germline, CDR1 is SGHRS, CDR2 YFSETQ. Trimming removed 4 bases from V and 0 bases from J; junction bases left unmatched: 2. This CDR3 reads CASSISGSSYNEQFF. Written as DNA, the CDR3 is TGCGCCAGCAGCATTAGCGGGAGCTCCTACAATGAGCAGTTCTTC.

This clonotype was seen many times. The rearrangement links TRBV7-2 to TRBJ2-7; 11 bases line up with TRBD1. Germline V gives CDR1 SGHTA, CDR2 FQGNSA. V shed 4 bases, J shed 5 bases, and the junction held 7 bases outside the gene matches. CDR3 length: 15 residues. Here the CDR3 DNA reads TGTGCCAGCAGCTACACCCGGACAGGGGGCCACGAGCAGTACTTC. Amino acid sequence: CASSYTRTGGHEQYF.

This clonotype was observed at least ten times. The rearrangement uses TRBV3-1 and TRBJ2-5; D could derive from TRBD1 or TRBD2 (5 bases each). With 1 base removed from V and 2 bases from J, the gap between germline ends came to 14 bases. Germline CDR1 is LGHDT and CDR2 is YNNKEL (reference sequence). The CDR3 has 16 amino acids. In DNA, the CDR3 is TGTGCCAGCAGCCAAGGGTTCGGGGCGGAACAAGAGACCCAGTACTTC. Amino acids: CASSQGFGAEQETQYF.

The sample holds many counts of this clonotype. Its ends do not fully match the called genes, so a read error is possible. This chain uses TRBV6-4 with TRBJ2-3; TRBD2 might be the D (5 bases). The CDR3 has 16 amino acids. Germline CDR1 is MRHNA and CDR2 is SNTAGT. CDR3 in amino acids: CASIDSRGSGTDTQYF. CDR3 DNA: TGTGCCAGCATTGACTCGCGAGGGTCCGGCACAGATACGCAGTATTTT.

V usage is TRBV27 and J usage is TRBJ2-7; 8 positions agree with TRBD2. CDR3 size: 14 residues. Trimming at V came to 3 bases and at J to 2 bases, leaving 3 bases not matched to a gene. Germline assignment: CDR1 MNHEY and CDR2 SMNVEV (reference sequence). The CDR3 region has the DNA TGTGCCAGCAGTTTTAGCGGGACTGCCTACGAGCAGTACTTC. Translated: CASSFSGTAYEQYF.

This clonotype showed up many times. The chain links TRBV20-1 to TRBJ1-1, with a possible D match to TRBD1 (6 bases). V lost 3 bases, J lost 7 bases, and 18 bases lay in between. CDR1 DFQATT and CDR2 SNEGSKA come from the germline V gene (reference sequence). The CDR3 has 14 amino acids. The CDR3 sequence: CSARGVRGWVEAFF. Here the CDR3 DNA reads TGCAGTGCTAGGGGAGTCAGGGGTTGGGTTGAAGCTTTCTTT.

This clonotype has at least ten counts. V gene TRBV20-1 combines with J gene TRBJ1-1, with 8 bases identical to TRBD1. Germline CDR1 reads DFQATT; CDR2 reads SNEGSKA (reference sequence). The CDR3 is made up of 13 amino acids. The junction had 2 bases not matched to a gene; V was cut back by 5 bases and J by 0 bases. The CDR3 here is CSARTGLNTEAFF. CDR3 in DNA: TGCAGTGCTCGGACAGGGCTGAACACTGAAGCTTTCTTT.

This clonotype was counted only a few times. This chain joins TRBV27 and TRBJ2-4, with D perhaps TRBD2 (5 bases). The CDR3 covers 15 residues. CDR1 is MNHEY, CDR2 SMNVEV, per germline (reference sequence). V shed 6 bases and J shed 0 bases, with 12 bases lying between them. The CDR3 DNA reads as TGTGCCAGCAGCCCTACCGGGATAGCCAAAAACATTCAGTACTTC. This codes for CASSPTGIAKNIQYF.